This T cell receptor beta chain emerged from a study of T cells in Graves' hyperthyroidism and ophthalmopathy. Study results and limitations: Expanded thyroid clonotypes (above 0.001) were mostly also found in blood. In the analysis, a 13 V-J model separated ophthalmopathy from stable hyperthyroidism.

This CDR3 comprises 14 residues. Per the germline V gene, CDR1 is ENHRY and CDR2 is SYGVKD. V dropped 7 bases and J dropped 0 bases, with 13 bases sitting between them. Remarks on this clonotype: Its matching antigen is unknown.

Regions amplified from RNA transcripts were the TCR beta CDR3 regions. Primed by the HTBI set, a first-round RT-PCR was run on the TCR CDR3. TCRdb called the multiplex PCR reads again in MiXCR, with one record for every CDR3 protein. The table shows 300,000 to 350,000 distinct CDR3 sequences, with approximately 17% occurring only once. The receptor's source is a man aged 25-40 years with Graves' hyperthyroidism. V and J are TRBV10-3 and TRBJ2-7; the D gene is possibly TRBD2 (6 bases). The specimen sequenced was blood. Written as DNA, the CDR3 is TGTGCCATCAAGGGCGGGGCGGCCTCCTACGAGCAGTACTTC. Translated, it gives CAIKGGAASYEQYF.